This record looks at one TCR beta chain sequence and its context. At one boundary the junction diverges from the germline segment, which might be a read error. The source of the sample is a study of tumor-infiltrating lymphocytes in primary liver carcinoma. Starting material of roughly 550 ng total RNA yielded TCR beta cDNA via a constant-region primer. Modified slightly, ARM-PCR produced TCR beta libraries over three nested multiplex PCR rounds. MiXCR, run by TCRdb on the multiplex PCR reads, gives a single entry per CDR3 protein. The sample carries approximately 300,000 distinct CDR3 sequences, less than 75% recorded once. Germline DNA was also extracted, with blood RNA taken from unsorted whole blood. The sequence came from a middle-aged man with primary liver carcinoma and hepatitis B virus infection. Material: peripheral blood.

The CDR3 bases are TGTGCCACCAGGGGACAGGGGGAAGTGAGGAACACCGGGGGGCTGTTTTTT. Protein product: CATRGQGEVRNTGGLFF. The chain recombines TRBV6-5 with TRBJ2-2; 11 positions agree with TRBD1. Germline V CDR1 and CDR2: MNHEY, SVGAGI. This CDR3 comprises 17 residues.